What follows is one T cell receptor (beta chain) and its context. These data originate in a study of blood T cell repertoires in COVID-19. About the study: Nucleic acid was either cDNA or gDNA, and it came from T cells, B-cell-depleted T cells, or PBMCs.

In the source study's methods: How many nucleated cells were present was estimated from reference gene primer amplification. TCRdb keeps only in-frame clones here, not all; method: immunoSEQ multiplex PCR. V and J calls plus clone size are reproduced from that table; the DNA served to infer D and trimming. Of 150,000 to 190,000 clones in the sample, about 88% were seen once. The CDR3 sequence is 15 residues long. Trimming removed 4 bases from V and 0 bases from J, with 13 bases in between. CDR1 is SGDLS and CDR2 is YYNGEE in the germline V gene. Seattle's enrolled individuals joined amid active infection and were then monitored longitudinally.

V gene TRBV9 combines with J gene TRBJ1-1, with a possible D match to TRBD1 (5 bases). Material for sequencing was peripheral blood. The sequence was collected from a woman aged 55-69 years with COVID-19, enrolled during active disease. CDR3 coding DNA: TGTGCCAGCAGCCCCCGACAGAACATGAACACTGAAGCTTTCTTT. It encodes CASSPRQNMNTEAFF.